This T cell receptor (beta chain) was sequenced for a study of Ad26.COV2.S vaccination and SARS-CoV-2 variants. Treatment of the sample: about 20 received Ad26.COV2.S at low or high dose, single or two shots; about 5 received placebo; per-sample allocation not given. The investigators took samples on day 63 after the first vaccine or placebo injection. Boston supplied an adult donor aged 18-55 years. This clone was recorded once. Profiling relied on immunoSEQ multiplex PCR, and the TCRdb table lists in-frame clones only, not all of them. The data hold about 680,000 clones, with about 89% observed a single time. Per the germline V gene, CDR1 is SGDLS and CDR2 is YYNGEE. This CDR3 contains 17 residues. Trimming removed 3 bases from V and 0 bases from J, with 16 bases in between.

Specimen: peripheral blood, collected in a trial of Ad26.COV2.S vaccine versus placebo. The rearrangement uses TRBV9 and TRBJ2-1; D might be TRBD2 (6 bases). The source of this sequence is a person aged 18-60 years who received the Ad26.COV2.S COVID-19 vaccine or a placebo. The CDR3 region is CASSATSSESSYNEQFF. The DNA of the CDR3 is TGTGCCAGCAGCGCTACATCTAGCGAAAGCTCCTACAATGAGCAGTTCTTC.